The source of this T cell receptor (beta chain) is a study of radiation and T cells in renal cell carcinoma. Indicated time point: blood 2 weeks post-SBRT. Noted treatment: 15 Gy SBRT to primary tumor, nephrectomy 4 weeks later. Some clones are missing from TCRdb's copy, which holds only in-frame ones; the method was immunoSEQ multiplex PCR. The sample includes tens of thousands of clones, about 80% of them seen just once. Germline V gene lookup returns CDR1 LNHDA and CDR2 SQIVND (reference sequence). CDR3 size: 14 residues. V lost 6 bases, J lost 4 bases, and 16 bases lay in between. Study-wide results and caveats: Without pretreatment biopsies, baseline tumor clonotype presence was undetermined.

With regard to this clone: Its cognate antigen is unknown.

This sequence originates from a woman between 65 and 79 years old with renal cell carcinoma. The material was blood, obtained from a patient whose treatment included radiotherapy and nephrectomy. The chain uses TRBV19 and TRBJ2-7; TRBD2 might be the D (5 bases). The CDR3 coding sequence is TGTGCCAGTAGCAAGGACCTGAGCGGTTACGAGCAGTACTTC. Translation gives CASSKDLSGYEQYF.